This entry concerns a single TCR beta chain. Its antigen is not known. These data originate in a study of T cell responses to AZD1222 COVID-19 vaccine. Investigators merged groups given second doses at roughly 4 or roughly 12 weeks. Data came from immunoSEQ multiplex PCR; TCRdb stores just in-frame clones and leaves some out. Of 140,000 or so clones listed, roughly nine tenths were seen once; the top ten hold 1.5% to 2%. Whole-study findings and limits: Females made up more of the donors, who were largely white British, and clonal diversity may have come out too low. Per reports, nearly half of all spike-specific TCRs target regions that are unmutated in variants. Across the whole spike, CD4 TCRs peaked at regions 160-218 and 743-854.

CDR1 and CDR2 (germline): SNHLY, FYNNEI. This CDR3 region has 14 residues. With 1 base removed from V and 3 bases from J, the gap between germline ends came to 10 bases. V usage is TRBV2 and J usage is TRBJ2-7; D unresolved. The sample consisted of peripheral blood, taken 28 days after the second AZD1222 dose. This sequence was found in an adult who received the AZD1222 COVID-19 vaccine. DNA for the CDR3: TGTGCCAGCAGTGAAGACCAGAGCTTCTACGAGCAGTACTTC. Residues: CASSEDQSFYEQYF.